This T cell receptor (beta chain) emerged from a study of cytomegalovirus exposure and HLA in healthy donors. General study results and limits: Immune exposure data for these donors was limited to CMV serostatus.

J gave up 4 bases and V 4 bases, and 4 bases lay outside the gene matches. From germline, CDR1 is SGHTA and CDR2 FQGNSA. The length of the CDR3 is 15 residues. With 60 Vbeta and 13 Jbeta primers, the PCR was carried out. Using immunoSEQ multiplex PCR, the repertoire was profiled, and TCRdb retains in-frame clones only, with some absent. The profile shows some 150,000 clones, 60% to 80% of them singletons. In its sample, this clone was seen once. Its specificity is unknown. Sequenced input: PBMCs. The receptor was isolated from a man aged 60 to 75 in good health and CMV-seronegative. J is TRBJ2-3 and V is TRBV7-2, with 11 bases identical to TRBD2. In DNA, the CDR3 is TGTGCCAGCAGCTCAACGGGACTAGCGGCAGATACGCAGTATTTT. Protein product: CASSSTGLAADTQYF. The full variable domain, with the rest looked up from reference TRBV7-2 and TRBJ2-3, is GAGVSQSPSNKVTEKGKDVELRCDPISGHTALYWYRQSLGQGLEFLIYFQGNSAPDKSGLPSDRFSAERTGGSVSTLTIQRTQQEDSAVYLCASSSTGLAADTQYFGPGTRLTVL.